A selection of T cell receptor beta chains follows, all from one sample in a study of early T cells in non-severe SARS-CoV-2 infection. A single record per CDR3 protein comes from TCRdb applying MiXCR to the 5' RACE reads. The sample yields about 50,000 distinct CDR3 sequences, approximately 12% seen once. The material sequenced was whole blood, taken at baseline. The receptors shown here come from an adult who was a healthcare worker with PCR-confirmed SARS-CoV-2 infection or an uninfected control (not recorded which). Both conserved end residues are trimmed from each CDR3. Fields, in order: J gene, V gene, CDR3 protein.

j_gene: TRBJ2-1
v_gene: TRBV19
CDR3aa: ASSIVAGTYNEQF

j_gene: TRBJ2-3
v_gene: TRBV6-2/TRBV6-3
CDR3aa: ASKILAGGPDTQY

j_gene: TRBJ2-7
v_gene: TRBV28
CDR3aa: ASRLTGYEQY

j_gene: TRBJ2-7
v_gene: TRBV28
CDR3aa: ASSLTSGRVD

j_gene: TRBJ2-7
v_gene: TRBV10-3
CDR3aa: ATRVGQASYEQY

j_gene: TRBJ1-3
v_gene: TRBV3-1
CDR3aa: ASGPWLAYSGNTIY

j_gene: TRBJ1-1
v_gene: TRBV4-1
CDR3aa: ASSQGRGLNTEAF

j_gene: TRBJ1-4
v_gene: TRBV5-4
CDR3aa: ASSLRQGRRDEKLF

j_gene: TRBJ1-6
v_gene: TRBV7-2
CDR3aa: ASSLVSGILNSPLH

j_gene: TRBJ1-2
v_gene: TRBV15
CDR3aa: ATSSRTGDNGYT

j_gene: TRBJ2-3
v_gene: TRBV7-2
CDR3aa: ASSLEPPDTQY

j_gene: TRBJ2-7
v_gene: TRBV10-3
CDR3aa: AIRAGIQDEQY

j_gene: TRBJ2-7
v_gene: TRBV15
CDR3aa: ATSREHGSPYEQY

j_gene: TRBJ2-3
v_gene: TRBV19
CDR3aa: ASTTGGQSRADTQY

j_gene: TRBJ2-2
v_gene: TRBV4-3
CDR3aa: ASSQLFGRGELF

j_gene: TRBJ2-6
v_gene: TRBV10-2
CDR3aa: ASSGTSGTGGTGANVLT

j_gene: TRBJ2-1
v_gene: TRBV27
CDR3aa: ASRNLGYNEQF

j_gene: TRBJ2-7
v_gene: TRBV11-1
CDR3aa: ASSTGYEQY

j_gene: TRBJ2-3
v_gene: TRBV29-1
CDR3aa: SVELAEQRDTQY

j_gene: TRBJ1-2
v_gene: TRBV2
CDR3aa: ASSDYIANYGYT

j_gene: TRBJ1-2
v_gene: TRBV11-2
CDR3aa: ASSSSGTGDFLDRYT

j_gene: TRBJ1-5
v_gene: TRBV12-3/TRBV12-4
CDR3aa: ASSGQGRNNQPQH

j_gene: TRBJ2-1
v_gene: TRBV9
CDR3aa: ASSTGTSPQGEQF

j_gene: TRBJ2-2
v_gene: TRBV12-3/TRBV12-4
CDR3aa: ASSFRDSTTGELF